This entry is about one T cell receptor beta chain. Additional DNA sequences in this sample encode the identical CDR3. The method was immunoSEQ multiplex PCR; TCRdb's version includes in-frame clones alone and lacks a portion of them. The top ten clones hold under 2% of a sample with about 680,000 clones, approximately 73% of them seen once. Splitting of CD4+ cells produced CD45RA+ naive and CD45RA-negative memory subsets. These data are taken from a study of shared clonotypes between healthy human individuals. Study summary: Donor ages ranged 18 to 49 years: two women, a few men. CD4 naive cells filled three plates per donor, CD4 memory three, CD8 naive two and CD8 memory one.

CDR3 size: 10 residues. CDR1 and CDR2 (germline): SNHLY, FYNNEI. V was trimmed by 5 bases and J by 4 bases, leaving 3 bases between them. This TCR was recovered from a woman under 40 in good health. The sample was memory CD4+ T cells sorted from blood. Regarding subset: CD45RA-negative fraction. The V gene is TRBV2, the J gene TRBJ2-7; the D is unclear. CDR3 coding DNA: TGTGCCAGCAGTCTGTACGAGCAGTACTTC. The encoded protein is CASSLYEQYF. Full variable domain (rest looked up from reference TRBV2 and TRBJ2-7): EPEVTQTPSHQVTQMGQEVILRCVPISNHLYFYWYRQILGQKVEFLVSFYNNEISEKSEIFDDQFSVERPDGSNFTLKIRSTKLEDSAMYFCASSLYEQYFGPGTRLTVT.